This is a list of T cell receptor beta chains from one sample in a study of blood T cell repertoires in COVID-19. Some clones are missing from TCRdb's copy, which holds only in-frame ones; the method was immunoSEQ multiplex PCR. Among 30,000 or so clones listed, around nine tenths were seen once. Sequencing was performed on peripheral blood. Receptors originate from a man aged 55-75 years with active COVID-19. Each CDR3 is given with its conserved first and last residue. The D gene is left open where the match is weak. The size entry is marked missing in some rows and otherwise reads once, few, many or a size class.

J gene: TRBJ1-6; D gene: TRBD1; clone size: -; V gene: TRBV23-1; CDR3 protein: CASSQLRDRTICPYNSPLHF; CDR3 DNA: TGCGCCAGCAGTCAACTTCGGGACAGGACAATCTGTCCCTATAATTCACCCCTCCACTTT
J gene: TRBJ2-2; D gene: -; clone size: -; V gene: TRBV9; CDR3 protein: CASSPQGTSTGELFF; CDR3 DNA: TGTGCCAGCAGCCCCCAGGGTACCAGCACCGGGGAGCTGTTTTTT
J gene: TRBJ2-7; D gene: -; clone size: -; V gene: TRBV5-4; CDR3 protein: CASSPRDSAYEQYF; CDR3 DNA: TGTGCCAGCAGCCCCAGGGACTCGGCCTACGAGCAGTACTTC
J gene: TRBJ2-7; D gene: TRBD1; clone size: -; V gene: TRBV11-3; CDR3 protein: CASSSRQGEQYF; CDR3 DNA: TGTGCCAGCAGCTCCAGACAGGGAGAGCAGTACTTC
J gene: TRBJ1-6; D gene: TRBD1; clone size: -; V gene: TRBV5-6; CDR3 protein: CASSLSGGLAYNSPLHF; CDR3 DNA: TGTGCCAGCAGCTTATCAGGGGGGCTCGCCTATAATTCACCCCTCCACTTT
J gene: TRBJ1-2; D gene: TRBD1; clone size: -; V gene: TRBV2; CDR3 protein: CASRVGQGKFYGYTF; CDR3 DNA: TGTGCCAGCAGGGTGGGACAGGGGAAGTTCTATGGCTACACCTTC
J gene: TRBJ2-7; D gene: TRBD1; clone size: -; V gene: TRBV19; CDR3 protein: CASSALSQGMGEQYF; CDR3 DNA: TGTGCCAGTAGTGCCCTCTCACAGGGGATGGGCGAGCAGTACTTC
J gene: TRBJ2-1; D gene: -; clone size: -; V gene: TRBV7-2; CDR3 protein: CASSLGGGWSYNEQFF; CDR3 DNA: TGTGCCAGCAGCTTAGGTGGAGGGTGGTCCTACAATGAGCAGTTCTTC
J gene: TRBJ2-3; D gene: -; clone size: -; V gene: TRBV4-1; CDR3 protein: CASSQEITTGRAQYF; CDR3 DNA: TGCGCCAGCAGCCAAGAAATAACGACGGGGAGAGCGCAGTATTTT
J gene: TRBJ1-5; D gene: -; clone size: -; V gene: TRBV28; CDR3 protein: CASSTGTGRDQPQHF; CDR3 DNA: TGTGCCAGCAGTACTGGGACGGGGAGGGACCAGCCCCAGCATTTT
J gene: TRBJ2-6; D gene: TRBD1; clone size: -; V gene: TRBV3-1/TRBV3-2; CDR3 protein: CASSRGRFSGANVLTF; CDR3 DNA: TGTGCCAGCAGCAGGGGGCGGTTCTCTGGGGCCAACGTCCTGACTTTC
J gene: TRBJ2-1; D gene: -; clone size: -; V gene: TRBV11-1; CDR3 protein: CASSLAGKQFF; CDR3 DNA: TGTGCCAGCAGCTTAGCCGGGAAGCAGTTCTTC
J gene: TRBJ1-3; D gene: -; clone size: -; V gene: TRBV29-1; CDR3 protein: CSVEYWRGGSGNTIYF; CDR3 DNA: TGCAGCGTTGAGTATTGGCGCGGGGGCTCTGGAAACACCATATATTTT
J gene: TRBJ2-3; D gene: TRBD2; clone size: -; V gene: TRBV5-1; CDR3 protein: CASSWSGGAGDTQYF; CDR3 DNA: TGCGCCAGCAGCTGGAGCGGGGGGGCTGGGGATACGCAGTATTTT
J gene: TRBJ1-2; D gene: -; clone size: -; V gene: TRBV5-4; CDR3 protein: CASSLAGQGSSGYTF; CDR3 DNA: TGTGCCAGCAGCTTGGCCGGGCAGGGATCGAGTGGCTACACCTTC
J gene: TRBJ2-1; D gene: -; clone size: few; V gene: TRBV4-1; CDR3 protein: CASSQPGQMSSYNEQFF; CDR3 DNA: TGCGCCAGCAGCCAACCAGGACAGATGAGCTCCTACAATGAGCAGTTCTTC
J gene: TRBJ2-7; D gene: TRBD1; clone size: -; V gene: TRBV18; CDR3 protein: CASSPDVQGADEQYF; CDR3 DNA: TGTGCCAGCTCACCAGACGTTCAGGGGGCTGACGAGCAGTACTTC
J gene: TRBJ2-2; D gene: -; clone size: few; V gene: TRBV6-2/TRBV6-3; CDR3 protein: CASSFLTGELFF; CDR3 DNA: TGTGCCAGCAGTTTCCTAACCGGGGAGCTGTTTTTT
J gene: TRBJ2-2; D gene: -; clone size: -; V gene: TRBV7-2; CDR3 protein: CASSPSTGTGELFF; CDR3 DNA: TGTGCCAGCAGCCCTTCGACAGGCACCGGGGAGCTGTTTTTT
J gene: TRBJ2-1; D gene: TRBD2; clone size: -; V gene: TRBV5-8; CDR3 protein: CASSLLAGEAYNEQFF; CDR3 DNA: TGTGCCAGCAGCCTACTAGCGGGAGAAGCCTACAATGAGCAGTTCTTC
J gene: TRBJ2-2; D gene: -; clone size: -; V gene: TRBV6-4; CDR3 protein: CASSTNEGAGELFF; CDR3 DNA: TGTGCCAGCAGTACAAACGAGGGGGCCGGGGAGCTGTTTTTT
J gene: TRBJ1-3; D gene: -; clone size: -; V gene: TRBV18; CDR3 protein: CASSPSNSGNTIYF; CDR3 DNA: TGTGCCAGCTCACCATCCAACTCTGGAAACACCATATATTTT
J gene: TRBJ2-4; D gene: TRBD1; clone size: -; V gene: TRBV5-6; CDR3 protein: CASSSTGGWENIQYF; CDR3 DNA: TGTGCCAGCAGCTCTACAGGGGGCTGGGAAAACATTCAGTACTTC
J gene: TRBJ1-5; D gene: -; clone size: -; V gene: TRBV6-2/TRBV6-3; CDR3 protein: CASSEAGVGNQPQHF; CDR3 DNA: TGTGCCAGCAGCGAAGCAGGGGTAGGAAATCAGCCCCAGCATTTT
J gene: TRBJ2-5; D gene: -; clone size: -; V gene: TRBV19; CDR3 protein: CASSSLAQETQYF; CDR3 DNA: TGTGCCAGTAGTAGTTTAGCGCAAGAGACCCAGTACTTC
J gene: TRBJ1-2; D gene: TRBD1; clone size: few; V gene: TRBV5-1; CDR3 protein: CASSSRTGEYGYTF; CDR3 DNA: TGCGCCAGCAGCTCTCGGACAGGGGAATATGGCTACACCTTC
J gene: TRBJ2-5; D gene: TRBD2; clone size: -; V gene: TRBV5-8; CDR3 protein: CASSLGTSGKETQYF; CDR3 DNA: TGTGCCAGCAGCTTGGGGACTAGCGGGAAAGAGACCCAGTACTTC
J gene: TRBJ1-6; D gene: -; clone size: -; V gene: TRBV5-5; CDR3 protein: CASSLEPSGWSYNSPLHF; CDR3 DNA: TGTGCCAGCAGCTTGGAGCCCTCTGGGTGGAGCTATAATTCACCCCTCCACTTT
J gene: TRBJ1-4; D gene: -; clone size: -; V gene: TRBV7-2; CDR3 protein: CASSAGLGSEKLFF; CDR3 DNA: TGTGCCAGCAGCGCGGGACTTGGAAGTGAAAAACTGTTTTTT
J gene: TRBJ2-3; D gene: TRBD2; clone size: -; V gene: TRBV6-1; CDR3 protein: CASSVTSGSHPDTQYF; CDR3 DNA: TGTGCCAGCAGTGTGACTAGCGGGAGTCATCCAGATACGCAGTATTTT
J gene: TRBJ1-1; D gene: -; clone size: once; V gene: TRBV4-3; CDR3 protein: CASSQAGGLRGNTEAFF; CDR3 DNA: TGCGCCAGCAGCCAAGCGGGGGGATTACGAGGGAACACTGAAGCTTTCTTT
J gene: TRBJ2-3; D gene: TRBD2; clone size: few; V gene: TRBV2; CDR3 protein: CAREAGGFTDTQYF; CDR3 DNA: TGTGCCAGAGAAGCGGGAGGGTTTACAGATACGCAGTATTTT
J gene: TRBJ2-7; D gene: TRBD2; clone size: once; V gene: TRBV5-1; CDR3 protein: CASTTGHSGGNEQYF; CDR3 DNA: TGCGCCAGTACCACCGGCCATAGCGGGGGGAACGAGCAGTACTTC
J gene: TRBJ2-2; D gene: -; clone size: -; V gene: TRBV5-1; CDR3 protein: CASSFRDTGELFF; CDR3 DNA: TGCGCCAGCAGCTTTCGGGACACCGGGGAGCTGTTTTTT
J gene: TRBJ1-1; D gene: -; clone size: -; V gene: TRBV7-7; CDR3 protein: CASSLGRNTEAFF; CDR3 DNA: TGTGCTAGCAGCTTAGGTAGGAACACTGAAGCTTTCTTT
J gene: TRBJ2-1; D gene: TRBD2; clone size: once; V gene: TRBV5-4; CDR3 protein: CASSLLSGGHNEQFF; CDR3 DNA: TGTGCCAGCAGCTTGTTAAGCGGGGGGCACAATGAGCAGTTCTTC
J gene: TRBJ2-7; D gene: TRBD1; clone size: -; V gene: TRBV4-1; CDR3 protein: CASSLGTGAVSYEQYF; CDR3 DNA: TGCGCCAGCAGCCTCGGGACAGGGGCCGTCTCCTACGAGCAGTACTTC
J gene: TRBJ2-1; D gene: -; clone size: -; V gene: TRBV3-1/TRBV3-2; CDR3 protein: CASSQGLRGEQFF; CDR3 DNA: TGTGCCAGCAGCCAGGGACTCCGCGGTGAGCAGTTCTTC
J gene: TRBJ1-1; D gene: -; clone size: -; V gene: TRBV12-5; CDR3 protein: CASGLTGQTKGMNTEAFF; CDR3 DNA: TGTGCTAGTGGTTTGACAGGGCAAACCAAAGGGATGAACACTGAAGCTTTCTTT
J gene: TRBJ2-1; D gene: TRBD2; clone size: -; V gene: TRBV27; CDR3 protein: CASSLSVGGGPSYNEQFF; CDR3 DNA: TGTGCCAGCAGTTTATCGGTCGGGGGGGGCCCCTCCTACAATGAGCAGTTCTTC
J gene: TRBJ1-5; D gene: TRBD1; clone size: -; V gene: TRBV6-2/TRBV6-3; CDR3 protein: CASSHNGGGQPQHF; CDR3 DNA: TGTGCCAGCAGCCATAACGGAGGGGGCCAGCCCCAGCATTTT
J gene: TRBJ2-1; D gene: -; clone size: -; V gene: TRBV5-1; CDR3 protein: CASSLKVLGIYNEQFF; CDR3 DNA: TGCGCCAGCAGCTTGAAGGTCTTGGGCATCTACAATGAGCAGTTCTTC
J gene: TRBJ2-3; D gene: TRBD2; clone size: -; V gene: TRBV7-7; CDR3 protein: CASSSGGGSPDTQYF; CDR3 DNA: TGTGCCAGCAGCAGCGGGGGGGGCAGCCCAGATACGCAGTATTTT
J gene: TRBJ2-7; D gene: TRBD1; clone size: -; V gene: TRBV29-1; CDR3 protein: CSAGTGAYEQYF; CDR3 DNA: TGCAGCGCCGGGACAGGGGCCTACGAGCAGTACTTC
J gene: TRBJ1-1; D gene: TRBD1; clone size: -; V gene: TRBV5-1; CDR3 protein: CASSLAGGQGAFF; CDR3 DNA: TGCGCCAGCAGCTTGGCGGGGGGACAGGGGGCTTTCTTT
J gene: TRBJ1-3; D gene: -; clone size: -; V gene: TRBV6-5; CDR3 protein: CASSYGGNSGNTIYF; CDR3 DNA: TGTGCCAGCAGTTACGGAGGGAACTCTGGAAACACCATATATTTT
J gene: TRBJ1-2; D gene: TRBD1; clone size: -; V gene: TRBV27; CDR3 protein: CASSFTRDRDGYGYTF; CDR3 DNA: TGTGCCAGCAGTTTCACCAGGGACAGGGACGGCTATGGCTACACCTTC
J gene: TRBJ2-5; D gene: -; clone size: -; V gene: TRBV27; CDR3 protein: CASSLRWRSQETQYF; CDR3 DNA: TGTGCCAGCAGTTTAAGGTGGCGGTCCCAAGAGACCCAGTACTTC
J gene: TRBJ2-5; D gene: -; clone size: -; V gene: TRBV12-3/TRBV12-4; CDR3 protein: CASTADSLETQYF; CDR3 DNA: TGTGCCAGCACCGCGGACAGTTTAGAGACCCAGTACTTC
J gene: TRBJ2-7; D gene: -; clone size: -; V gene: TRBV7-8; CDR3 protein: CASRSQGLPYEQYF; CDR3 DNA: TGTGCCAGCAGATCTCAGGGTCTCCCCTACGAGCAGTACTTC
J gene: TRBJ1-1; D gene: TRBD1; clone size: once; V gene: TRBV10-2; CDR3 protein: CASITGVGTEAFF; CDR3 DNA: TGCGCCAGCATTACAGGGGTAGGGACTGAAGCTTTCTTT
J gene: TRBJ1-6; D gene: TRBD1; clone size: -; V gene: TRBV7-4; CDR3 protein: CASSFTDRANSPLHF; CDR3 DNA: TGTGCCAGCAGCTTTACGGACAGGGCTAATTCACCCCTCCACTTT
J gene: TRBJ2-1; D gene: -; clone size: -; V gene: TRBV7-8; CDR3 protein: CASSLTSRYNEQFF; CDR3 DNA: TGTGCCAGCAGCTTAACGTCTAGGTACAATGAGCAGTTCTTC